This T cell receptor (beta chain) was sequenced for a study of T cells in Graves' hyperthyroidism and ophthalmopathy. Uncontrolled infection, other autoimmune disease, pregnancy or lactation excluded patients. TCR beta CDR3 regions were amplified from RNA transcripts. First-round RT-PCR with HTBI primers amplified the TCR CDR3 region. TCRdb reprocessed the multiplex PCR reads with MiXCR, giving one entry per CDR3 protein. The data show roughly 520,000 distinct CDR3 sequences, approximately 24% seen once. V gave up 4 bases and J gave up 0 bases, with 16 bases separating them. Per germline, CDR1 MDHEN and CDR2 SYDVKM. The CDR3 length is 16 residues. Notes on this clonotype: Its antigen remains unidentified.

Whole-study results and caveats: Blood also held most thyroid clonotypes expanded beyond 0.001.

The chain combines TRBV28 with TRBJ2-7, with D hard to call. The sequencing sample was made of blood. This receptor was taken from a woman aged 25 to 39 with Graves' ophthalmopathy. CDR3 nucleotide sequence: TGTGCCAGCAGTTCCCTACAGCTCAACGCCTCCTACGAGCAGTACTTC. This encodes CASSSLQLNASYEQYF.